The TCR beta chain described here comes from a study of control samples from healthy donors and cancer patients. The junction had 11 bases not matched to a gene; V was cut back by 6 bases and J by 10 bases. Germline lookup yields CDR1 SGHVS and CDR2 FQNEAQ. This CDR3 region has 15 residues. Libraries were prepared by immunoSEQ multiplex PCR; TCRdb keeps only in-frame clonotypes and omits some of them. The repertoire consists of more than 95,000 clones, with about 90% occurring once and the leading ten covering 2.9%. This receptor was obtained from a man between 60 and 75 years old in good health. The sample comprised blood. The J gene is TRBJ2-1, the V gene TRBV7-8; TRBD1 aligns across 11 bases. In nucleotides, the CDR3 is TGTGCCAGCAGAACCGGGACAGGGGGGCCAATGGAGCAGTTCTTC. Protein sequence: CASRTGTGGPMEQFF.